This is a list of T cell receptor beta chains from one sample in a study of PD-1 blockade in classical Hodgkin lymphoma. Using immunoSEQ multiplex PCR, the repertoire was profiled, and TCRdb retains in-frame clones only, with some absent. Here the sample spans approximately 44,000 clones, over 70% being singletons. The sample here was peripheral blood mononuclear cells (PBMCs), taken at baseline. These receptors came from a human donor with classical Hodgkin lymphoma. Both conserved end residues are part of each CDR3. The order of the fields is J gene, clone size, V gene, D gene, CDR3 protein, CDR3 DNA. A D gene is named only where the DNA matches it firmly. Clone size appears in some rows only: once, few, many, or a class for an expanded clone.

>TRBJ2-7|once|TRBV6-1|NA
CASRNLGGEQYF
TGTGCCAGCAGAAATCTAGGGGGCGAGCAGTACTTC
>TRBJ2-5|NA|TRBV28|NA
CASTPWGQETQYF
TGTGCCAGCACCCCCTGGGGGCAAGAGACCCAGTACTTC
>TRBJ1-2|NA|TRBV7-2|NA
CASSLRDGDSNYGYTF
TGTGCCAGCAGCCTCCGGGACGGTGATTCTAACTATGGCTACACCTTC
>TRBJ1-2|NA|TRBV7-9|NA
CASSSGAYGYTF
TGTGCCAGCAGCTCGGGGGCCTATGGCTACACCTTC
>TRBJ1-3|NA|TRBV6-6|NA
CASQAPNRNTIYF
TGTGCCAGTCAGGCCCCAAACAGAAACACCATATATTTT
>TRBJ2-3|many|TRBV12-5|NA
CASGLDNHPRGFPDTQYF
TGTGCTAGTGGTTTGGACAATCACCCCAGAGGATTCCCAGATACGCAGTATTTT
>TRBJ2-1|NA|TRBV30|NA
CAWSTRVNYNEQFF
TGTGCCTGGAGTACGAGAGTGAACTACAATGAGCAGTTCTTC
>TRBJ1-2|NA|TRBV11-2|NA
CASSLDQAALGYTF
TGTGCCAGCAGCTTAGATCAGGCAGCTCTTGGCTACACCTTC
>TRBJ1-6|once|TRBV28|NA
CASRLLDGGGAPLHF
TGTGCCAGCAGACTCCTAGACGGGGGAGGGGCACCCCTCCACTTT
>TRBJ2-1|NA|TRBV28|NA
CASSPLLEQFF
TGTGCCAGCAGTCCCCTTCTGGAGCAGTTCTTC
>TRBJ1-2|NA|TRBV9|NA
CASSVVPGGDYGYTF
TGTGCCAGCAGCGTAGTTCCGGGAGGAGACTATGGCTACACCTTC
>TRBJ2-3|NA|TRBV13|NA
CASSLGAETDTQYF
TGTGCCAGCAGCTTAGGTGCGGAGACAGATACGCAGTATTTT
>TRBJ2-7|NA|TRBV7-3|NA
CASSLKPGDNYEQYF
TGTGCCAGCAGCTTAAAGCCAGGGGACAACTACGAGCAGTACTTC
>TRBJ2-7|NA|TRBV19|NA
CASSIEEVGGTYEQYF
TGTGCCAGTAGTATAGAAGAAGTAGGCGGAACTTACGAGCAGTACTTC
>TRBJ2-3|NA|TRBV6-5|TRBD1
CASSYGTGGTDTQYF
TGTGCCAGCAGTTACGGGACAGGGGGCACAGATACGCAGTATTTT
>TRBJ2-1|NA|TRBV10-3|NA
CAISASGSYNEQFF
TGTGCCATCAGTGCAAGCGGCTCCTACAATGAGCAGTTCTTC
>TRBJ1-1|few|TRBV25-1|NA
CASSEFVGRAPFF
TGTGCCAGCAGTGAATTTGTGGGCAGGGCGCCTTTCTTT
>TRBJ2-3|NA|TRBV4-2|NA
CASSQGAGTDTQYF
TGTGCCAGCAGCCAAGGGGCGGGCACAGATACGCAGTATTTT
>TRBJ2-2|NA|TRBV25-1|NA
CASSRGGTGPTGELFF
TGTGCCAGCAGCCGGGGGGGGACAGGACCCACCGGGGAGCTGTTTTTT
>TRBJ1-6|NA|TRBV6-6|NA
CASSYPRVDNSPLHF
TGTGCCAGCAGTTACCCCAGGGTAGACAATTCACCCCTCCACTTT
>TRBJ2-5|NA|TRBV9|NA
CASSVDYSNQETQYF
TGTGCCAGCAGCGTAGATTACAGTAACCAAGAGACCCAGTACTTC
>TRBJ2-7|NA|TRBV30|TRBD2
CAWSGTAGTGRQQYF
TGTGCCTGGAGTGGAACAGCGGGAACCGGGAGGCAGCAGTACTTC
>TRBJ2-2|NA|TRBV7-2|NA
CASSLTWSTGELFF
TGTGCCAGCAGCTTAACGTGGAGCACCGGGGAGCTGTTTTTT
>TRBJ2-7|NA|TRBV7-6|TRBD2
CASSLGASGSHEQYF
TGTGCCAGCAGCCTGGGGGCTAGCGGGAGCCACGAGCAGTACTTC
>TRBJ2-3|once|TRBV19|TRBD1
CASSDRPQVTDTQYF
TGTGCCAGTTCGGACAGGCCCCAGGTAACAGATACGCAGTATTTT
>TRBJ2-7|few|TRBV28|TRBD2
CASSPLGSGIAYEQYF
TGTGCCAGCAGCCCCTTAGGGAGCGGGATCGCCTACGAGCAGTACTTC